Listed here are 7 T cell receptor beta chains from one sample, sequenced in a study of T-cell memory formation after mild COVID-19. TCRdb processed the 5' RACE reads anew with MiXCR; each CDR3 protein has one entry. The top ten clones hold around 7.8% of a sample with 560,000 or so distinct CDR3 sequences, around 15% of them seen once. Sequencing input: PBMCs or a T cell subset sorted from them (not recorded which). The receptors originated from an adult woman who had mild COVID-19 (a few samples of this study predate the infection). Cell type and time point are not known.

This clonotype was observed a handful of times. The chain is built from TRBV5-1 and TRBJ1-2; 9 positions match TRBD1. CDR1 is SGHRS, CDR2 YFSETQ, per germline. The CDR3 loop spans 16 amino acids. J gave up 8 bases and V 4 bases, and 15 bases lay outside the gene matches. CDR3 protein: CASSEGTGKYESGYTF. DNA for the CDR3: TGCGCCAGCAGCGAGGGGACAGGGAAATATGAGAGCGGCTACACCTTC.

This chain connects TRBV25-1 to TRBJ2-1, with 9 bases that match TRBD1. Germline trimming cut 6 bases from V and 9 bases from J; bases unmatched to any gene: 6. CDR3 size: 13 residues. The germline gives CDR1 MGHDK, CDR2 SYGVNS. CDR3 nucleotide sequence: TGTGCCAGCAGAGGACAGGGGCGGGGTGAGCAGTTCTTC. Protein product: CASRGQGRGEQFF.

This clonotype was observed a handful of times. Written as DNA, the CDR3 is TGCAGTGCTAGAAATCTGAGGGGATCCTCCTATGGCTACACCTTC. This gives the protein CSARNLRGSSYGYTF. The chain joins TRBV20-1 to TRBJ1-2; maybe TRBD1 (5 bases). CDR3 length: 15 residues. V was pared by 2 bases and J by 4 bases, with 17 bases between. Germline loops: CDR1 DFQATT, CDR2 SNEGSKA (reference sequence).

This clonotype was found a few times. The chain combines TRBV6-5 with TRBJ1-3; D might be TRBD1 (5 bases). In germline, CDR1 is MNHEY, CDR2 SVGAGI. The CDR3 runs to 15 residues. V dropped 2 bases and J dropped 0 bases, with 8 bases sitting between them. The CDR3 protein is CASSYDRYSGNTIYF. In nucleotides, the CDR3 is TGTGCCAGCAGTTACGACAGATACTCTGGAAACACCATATATTTT.

The chain uses TRBV20-1 and TRBJ1-1, with D maybe TRBD1 (5 bases). V was shortened by 6 bases and J by 1 base, with 24 bases between the two germline ends. Germline V CDR1 and CDR2: DFQATT, SNEGSKA (reference sequence). This CDR3 region has 17 residues. In DNA, the CDR3 is TGCAGTGCCTCATTCGGGACCTCCATGGTGGGGAACACTGAAGCTTTCTTT. Its protein product is CSASFGTSMVGNTEAFF.

The chain recombines TRBV5-1 with TRBJ1-5, with D perhaps matching TRBD1 (5 bases). V gave up 0 bases and J gave up 7 bases, with 14 bases separating them. Germline values: CDR1 SGHRS, CDR2 YFSETQ. The CDR3 length is 15 residues. CDR3 amino acids: CASSLGTNFRQPQHF. The CDR3 DNA follows: TGCGCCAGCAGCTTGGGGACAAATTTTCGCCAGCCCCAGCATTTT.

The rearrangement links TRBV12-3 or TRBV12-4 to TRBJ1-4, with a possible D match to TRBD1 (5 bases). V lost 6 bases and J lost 3, with 8 bases in between. This CDR3 region has 13 residues. CDR3: CASRGGANEKLFF. The CDR3 DNA is TGTGCCAGCAGAGGAGGGGCTAATGAAAAACTGTTTTTT.